This TCR beta chain originates from a study of human versus mouse CDR3 diversity and MHC coevolution. In the study overall: The immunoSEQ assay reportedly detects one in 200,000 T cells. Whole-study findings and limits: Most of the three human donors had the lowest clonal inequality.

Measured with immunoSEQ multiplex PCR; TCRdb has only the in-frame clones, and not every one. The sample shows tens of thousands of clones, roughly 93% of them seen only once. Germline V gene lookup returns CDR1 ENHRY and CDR2 SYGVKD. This CDR3 has 13 residues. J was trimmed by 3 bases and V by 6 bases; bases with no gene match: 0. With regard to this clone: Its antigen is not identified.

The chain uses TRBV10-3 and TRBJ2-3; 10 nucleotides match TRBD1. This sequence was found in a person aged 55 to 75 in good health. The specimen was naive CD4+ T cells from blood. Described subset: CD45RO-negative CD62L-positive naive CD4 T cells. The CDR3: CAIRGQGTDTQYF. CDR3 DNA sequence: TGTGCCATCAGGGGACAGGGGACAGATACGCAGTATTTT.